This T cell receptor (beta chain) was recorded in a study of PD-1 blockade in classical Hodgkin lymphoma. Study in general: Patients were given intravenous nivolumab, 3 mg/kg, every 2 weeks. Study-level findings and limits: Baseline diversity resembling that of newly diagnosed patients was seen in complete responders.

Notes on this clone: The target antigen is unknown.

Every single patient, without exception, relapsed after autologous stem cell transplantation, and brentuximab vedotin exposure varied. Complete response, partial response or progressive disease was each patient's best response. Clones were sequenced by immunoSEQ multiplex PCR, and TCRdb holds only the in-frame ones, with some missing. The sample records about 37,000 clones, approximately 82% being singletons. Germline values: CDR1 MNHNY, CDR2 SVGAGI (reference sequence). Unmatched junction bases numbered 5, after V lost 2 bases and J lost 8 bases. This CDR3 region has 15 residues. V gene TRBV6-6 combines with J gene TRBJ1-5, with 11 bases aligning to TRBD1. The starting material was peripheral blood mononuclear cells (PBMCs), obtained before the second cycle of nivolumab. The sequence was obtained from a human donor with classical Hodgkin lymphoma. CDR3 sequence (DNA): TGTGCCAGCAGTTACGGACAGGGGGCGTTGAAGCCCCAGCATTTT. This gives the protein CASSYGQGALKPQHF.